A single TCR beta chain is shown here with its context. The study sampled blood at baseline, cycle 4 day 1, and cycle 7 day 1. The entry originates in a study of OX40 agonist ivuxolimab in advanced cancers. Some clones are missing from TCRdb's copy, which holds only in-frame ones; the method was immunoSEQ multiplex PCR. This sample has just over 20,000 clones; more than 75% occur once, and the top ten carry roughly 9.8%. This CDR3 has 18 amino acids. V gave up 2 bases and J gave up 3 bases; unmatched junction bases: 10. The germline CDR1 and CDR2 sequences are LNHNV and YYDKDF (reference sequence). The chain recombines TRBV15 with TRBJ1-5, with 10 bases aligning to TRBD1. This sequence originates from an adult with an advanced solid tumor such as melanoma, head and neck, liver or kidney cancer. Sequencing used CD4+ or CD8+ T cells sorted from blood, obtained in a trial of the OX40 agonist ivuxolimab. In DNA form, the CDR3 reads TGTGCCACCAGCAGACCAGACAGGGGGCTATTGAACAATCAGCCCCAGCATTTT. It translates to CATSRPDRGLLNNQPQHF.